The entry below describes one T cell receptor (beta chain). The entry originates in a study of shared clonotypes between healthy human individuals. Repertoires were generated with immunoSEQ multiplex PCR, while TCRdb's copy carries only in-frame clones and drops some. The table includes 1.4 million or so clones, roughly 98.5% detected once. CDR1 and CDR2 from the germline V gene are SGHDN and FVKESK. The CDR3 has 15 residues. V was cut by 1 base and J by 3 bases, with 12 bases left in between. Sequenced: naive CD4+ T cells sorted from blood. Stated subset: CD45RA+ positively selected. V usage is TRBV14 and J usage is TRBJ1-1; D is unresolved. The sequence derives from a man between 25 and 39 years old in good health. This CDR3 reads CASSQALHGYTEAFF. The CDR3 DNA follows: TGTGCCAGCAGCCAAGCCCTGCATGGGTACACTGAAGCTTTCTTT.